This TCR beta chain was recorded in a study of shared clonotypes between healthy human individuals. The wider study: Per donor, three plates held CD4 naive cells, three held CD4 memory, two held CD8 naive and one held CD8 memory. General study points: Several donors held about 4.5% of naive CD4 clonotypes in common.

Germline assignment: CDR1 LGHNA and CDR2 YSLEER. The CDR3 covers 16 residues. V lost 0 bases, J lost 2 bases, and 11 bases lay in between. The table came from immunoSEQ multiplex PCR; TCRdb's copy has only in-frame clones and leaves some out. The sample carries a few hundred thousand clones, about 65% recorded once. Comment on this clone: Antigen: not known.

The source material was memory CD4+ T cells sorted from blood. Subset denoted: CD45RA-negative fraction. This TCR derives from a man aged 25 to 40 in good health. The chain has TRBV4-3 and TRBJ1-3; the D is unclear. The CDR3: CASSQDSQLAGNTIYF. The CDR3 DNA is TGCGCCAGCAGCCAAGACTCACAGTTAGCTGGAAACACCATATATTTT.